Shown below are 32 T cell receptor beta chains from a single sample sequenced in a study of CD8 T cells in Susac syndrome. An input of roughly 0.5 to 1 ug of RNA was subjected to reverse transcription using random hexamers. MiXCR, run by TCRdb on the immunoSEQ multiplex PCR reads, gives a single entry per CDR3 protein. The data hold some 140,000 distinct CDR3 sequences, with 95% observed a single time. What was sequenced was CD8+ T cells from PBMCs. The source is a human donor with Susac syndrome.

This clonotype was recorded only once. The chain uses TRBV29-1 and TRBJ2-3; either TRBD1 or TRBD2 may fit D (5 bases each). The CDR3 sequence is 14 residues long. With 5 bases removed from V and 4 bases from J, the gap between germline ends came to 16 bases. Germline CDR1 and CDR2: SQVTM and ANQGSEA. CDR3 region: CSVFQGGSPDTQYF. In nucleotides, the CDR3 is TGCAGCGTTTTTCAGGGTGGGAGCCCAGATACGCAGTATTTT.

V and J are TRBV6-2 or TRBV6-3 and TRBJ2-5, with D hard to call. CDR1 is MNHEY, CDR2 SVGEGT, per germline. V shed 6 bases and J shed 2 bases, with 10 bases lying between them. The length of the CDR3 is 13 residues. CDR3 amino acids: CASRQQNQETQYF. The CDR3 DNA follows: TGTGCCAGCAGGCAGCAGAATCAAGAGACCCAGTACTTC.

V and J are TRBV6-5 and TRBJ2-3; the D gene is possibly TRBD2 (5 bases). The germline V gene encodes CDR1 MNHEY and CDR2 SVGAGI. CDR3 size: 12 residues. V gave up 6 bases and J gave up 10 bases, with 14 bases separating them. This CDR3 is CASSTTGKPQYF. The CDR3 DNA sequence: TGTGCCAGCAGCACCACCGGGAAACCGCAGTATTTT.

This rearrangement joins TRBV27 to TRBJ2-3; D gene unclear. Germline assignment: CDR1 MNHEY and CDR2 SMNVEV (reference sequence). Deletions cut 1 base from V and 6 bases from J, with 8 bases between. This CDR3 spans 13 amino acids. CDR3 loop: CASSLFLMDTQYF. As DNA, the CDR3 is TGTGCCAGCAGTTTATTCCTGATGGATACGCAGTATTTT.

The V and J genes are TRBV12-3 or TRBV12-4 and TRBJ2-2; D is ambiguous. The V end lost 5 bases, the J end lost 1 base, and 2 bases lay between the germline ends. This CDR3 has 12 amino acids. The CDR3 loop is CASSRNTGELFF. The CDR3 nucleotides read TGTGCCAGCAGTAGGAACACCGGGGAGCTGTTTTTT.

This sequence joins TRBV3-1 and TRBJ2-3; TRBD2 matches at 11 bases. V shed 4 bases, J shed 5 bases, and the junction held 8 bases outside the gene matches. Germline CDR1 is LGHDT and CDR2 is YNNKEL (reference sequence). This CDR3 has 16 residues. The CDR3 coding sequence is TGTGCCAGCAGCCCCTGGACTAGCGGGCCGGGAGATACGCAGTATTTT. Protein product: CASSPWTSGPGDTQYF.

The chain links TRBV19 to TRBJ2-7, with 8 nucleotides matching TRBD2. Germline V lookup: CDR1 LNHDA, CDR2 SQIVND (reference sequence). There are 15 residues in the CDR3. The trim removed 2 bases at V and 0 bases at J, leaving 3 bases unmatched. In DNA, the CDR3 is TGTGCCAGTAGTATATTCAGCGGGAGCTCCTACGAGCAGTACTTC. It specifies CASSIFSGSSYEQYF.

This clonotype is a singleton in its sample. The gene calls are TRBV13 and TRBJ2-4; weak D call: TRBD2 (5 bases). The CDR3 loop spans 17 amino acids. With 0 bases removed from V and 0 bases from J, the gap between germline ends came to 12 bases. The germline gives CDR1 PRHDT, CDR2 FYEKMQ (reference sequence). CDR3 bases: TGTGCCAGCAGCTTAGGCCTATCGGGGATAGCCAAAAACATTCAGTACTTC. Its translation: CASSLGLSGIAKNIQYF.

The chain employs TRBV5-6 and TRBJ1-2; 7 bases agree with TRBD1. CDR3 length: 12 residues. J gave up 3 bases and V 5 bases, and 1 base lay outside the gene matches. Germline-derived CDR1 and CDR2 are SGHDT and YYEEEE. The CDR3 spells CASSTGDYGYTF. As DNA, the CDR3 is TGTGCCAGCAGTACAGGGGACTATGGCTACACCTTC.

Concerning this clonotype: One end of the junction fails to match germline, which may point to a read error. The rearrangement joins TRBV2 to TRBJ2-4; the match to TRBD1 covers 8 bases. The CDR3 extends over 14 amino acids. The germline V gene has CDR1 SNHLY and CDR2 FYNNEI. As DNA, the CDR3 is TGTGCCAGCAGGGAAGGGCAGGGGGCGGACATTCAGTACTTC. This sequence encodes CASREGQGADIQYF.

The rearrangement links TRBV25-1 to TRBJ2-7; D may match TRBD1 or TRBD2 (5 bases each). This CDR3 has 14 amino acids. V lost 1 base and J lost 6, with 13 bases in between. The V gene's germline CDR1 is MGHDK and CDR2 SYGVNS. CDR3 coding DNA: TGTGCCAGCAGTGAATTGAGCAGGGCGGGCGAGCAGTACTTC. This encodes CASSELSRAGEQYF.

The V gene is TRBV20-1, the J gene TRBJ2-1; D tentatively fits TRBD1 or TRBD2 (5 bases each). V dropped 3 bases and J dropped 5 bases, with 14 bases sitting between them. Germline V lookup: CDR1 DFQATT, CDR2 SNEGSKA (reference sequence). This CDR3 has 14 amino acids. CDR3 protein: CSASRDRHNNEQFF. CDR3 nucleotides: TGCAGTGCTAGCCGGGACCGACACAACAATGAGCAGTTCTTC.

J is TRBJ2-7 and V is TRBV7-9; maybe TRBD2 (5 bases). CDR3 length equals 15 residues. The V and J ends lost 5 bases and 0 bases respectively, with 14 bases between them. The germline V gene encodes CDR1 SEHNR and CDR2 FQNEAQ (reference sequence). The CDR3 here is CASSGGGDYSYEQYF. The CDR3 nucleotides are TGTGCCAGCAGCGGTGGCGGCGACTACTCCTACGAGCAGTACTTC.

The gene calls are TRBV2 and TRBJ1-5, with a possible D match to TRBD1 (6 bases). CDR1 and CDR2 from the germline V gene are SNHLY and FYNNEI. V lost 4 bases to trimming and J lost 2 bases, with 15 bases between them. The CDR3 consists of 16 residues. CDR3 region: CASSVGRGYGNQPQHF. In nucleotides, the CDR3 is TGTGCCAGCAGTGTTGGGAGGGGGTACGGCAATCAGCCCCAGCATTTT.

The rearrangement links TRBV7-9 to TRBJ1-3; perhaps TRBD1 as D (6 bases). CDR1 is SEHNR, CDR2 FQNEAQ, per germline (reference sequence). The length of the CDR3 is 15 residues. Trimming left V 4 bases short and J 6 bases short, with 16 bases between. The CDR3 bases are TGTGCCAGCAGCTCTACAGGGACCCAGGAAAACACCATATATTTT. Residues: CASSSTGTQENTIYF.

The rearrangement uses TRBV12-3 or TRBV12-4 and TRBJ2-7, with D uncertain. The CDR3 contains 12 residues. Trimming pared 5 bases from V and 1 base from J, leaving 6 bases between. The CDR3 sequence: CASSPVSYEQYF. In DNA form, the CDR3 reads TGTGCCAGCAGTCCGGTTTCCTACGAGCAGTACTTC.

The V and J genes are TRBV7-8 and TRBJ2-7; D not certain. Trimming took off 5 bases at V and 0 bases at J, with 17 bases between the two ends. CDR1 SGHVS and CDR2 FQNEAQ come from the germline V gene. CDR3 size: 16 residues. DNA for the CDR3: TGTGCCAGCAGCCTTGCGAGGACCCTGGGCTCCTACGAGCAGTACTTC. Residues: CASSLARTLGSYEQYF.

The CDR3 nucleotides read TGTGCCAGCCTAGGGGACAACTATGGCTACACCTTC. Its protein is CASLGDNYGYTF. The V and J genes are TRBV7-9 and TRBJ1-2, with D maybe TRBD1 (5 bases). Germline V gene lookup returns CDR1 SEHNR and CDR2 FQNEAQ (reference sequence). This CDR3 region has 12 residues. Trimming stripped 8 bases from V and 2 bases from J, with 9 bases between. The full variable domain, in which reference TRBV7-9 and TRBJ1-2 provide the parts outside the CDR3, is DTGVSQNPRHKITKRGQNVTFRCDPISEHNRLYWYRQTLGQGPEFLTYFQNEAQLEKSRLLSDRFSAERPKGSFSTLEIQRTEQGDSAMYLCASLGDNYGYTFGSGTRLTVV.

This clonotype occurred a few times. This chain uses TRBV14 with TRBJ2-7; D is unresolved. The CDR3 loop spans 13 amino acids. V lost 0 bases and J lost 3, with 6 bases in between. The germline V gene has CDR1 SGHDN and CDR2 FVKESK. CDR3 DNA sequence: TGTGCCAGCAGCCAAGATGCTTACTACGAGCAGTACTTC. Translated: CASSQDAYYEQYF.

This chain connects TRBV5-4 to TRBJ1-2; possible D gene TRBD1, 6 bases. V was cut by 7 bases and J by 2 bases, with 12 bases left in between. Germline V gives CDR1 SGHNT, CDR2 YYREEE (reference sequence). CDR3 length equals 13 residues. Written as DNA, the CDR3 is TGTGCCAGCGGGGCGAGGGGGAACTATGGCTACACCTTC. Amino acid sequence: CASGARGNYGYTF.

The chain employs TRBV19 and TRBJ1-1, with D hard to call. The CDR3 is 12 amino acids. CDR1 is LNHDA and CDR2 is SQIVND in the germline V gene (reference sequence). Trimming removed 5 bases from V and 8 bases from J, with 12 bases in between. The CDR3 loop reads CASSPADGEAFF. CDR3 nucleotide sequence: TGTGCCAGTAGTCCGGCCGACGGGGAAGCTTTCTTT.

The V call is TRBV7-8, the J call TRBJ2-1, with D unclear. The CDR3 spans 12 residues. The ends were cut back, 5 bases at V and 5 bases at J, with 7 bases in the middle. Looked up from germline, CDR1 is SGHVS and CDR2 is FQNEAQ. CDR3 nucleotides: TGTGCCAGCAGCGGACGCGACAATGAGCAGTTCTTC. It encodes CASSGRDNEQFF.

Only one count was recorded for this clonotype. The chain is built from TRBV18 and TRBJ2-7; D tentatively reads TRBD1 or TRBD2 (5 bases each). Germline V gene lookup returns CDR1 KGHSH and CDR2 LQKENI. V lost 3 bases and J 3 bases, leaving 15 bases between the germline ends. This CDR3 is 15 amino acids long. CDR3 loop: CASSPNPPGHYEQYF. CDR3 coding DNA: TGTGCCAGCTCACCGAACCCCCCGGGGCACTACGAGCAGTACTTC.

The rearrangement joins TRBV28 to TRBJ1-1; possibly TRBD1 for D (5 bases). This CDR3 contains 15 residues. The V end lost 4 bases, the J end lost 3 bases, and 15 bases lay between the germline ends. Germline CDR1 is MDHEN and CDR2 is SYDVKM. The CDR3 here is CASSSGTQRDTEAFF. In DNA, the CDR3 is TGTGCCAGCAGTTCCGGGACCCAAAGGGACACTGAAGCTTTCTTT.

The chain recombines TRBV20-1 with TRBJ2-1; 14 bases map to TRBD2. This CDR3 has 14 residues. Germline CDR1 is DFQATT and CDR2 is SNEGSKA (reference sequence). V lost 6 bases and J lost 8; bases outside the gene matches: 6. CDR3 DNA: TGCAGTGCCGACGGGACTAGCGGGAGCCATGAGCAGTTCTTC. This encodes CSADGTSGSHEQFF.

The V gene is TRBV20-1, the J gene TRBJ2-1; D may correspond to TRBD1 or TRBD2 (6 bases each). CDR3 size: 14 residues. Trimming removed 3 bases from V and 0 bases from J, with 9 bases in between. Germline V gene lookup returns CDR1 DFQATT and CDR2 SNEGSKA (reference sequence). The CDR3 loop is CSASGGSSYNEQFF. The CDR3 DNA is TGCAGTGCTAGCGGGGGCAGCTCCTACAATGAGCAGTTCTTC.

This clonotype was found once. The gene calls are TRBV5-4 and TRBJ1-2, with D unresolved. Germline values: CDR1 SGHNT, CDR2 YYREEE (reference sequence). The ends were cut back, 4 bases at V and 5 bases at J, with 9 bases in the middle. The CDR3 runs to 12 residues. The CDR3 nucleotides read TGTGCCAGCAGCCCCTCTGGGTATGGCTACACCTTC. This sequence encodes CASSPSGYGYTF.

This chain connects TRBV25-1 to TRBJ1-1, with 7 bases identical to TRBD1. The CDR3 has 12 residues. CDR1 and CDR2 from the germline V gene are MGHDK and SYGVNS. The ends lost 4 bases at V and 8 bases at J; junction bases unmatched: 4. CDR3 in DNA: TGTGCCAGCAGTGCAGGGACAGTCGAAGCTTTCTTT. The encoded protein is CASSAGTVEAFF.

The chain links TRBV7-2 to TRBJ2-3, with 9 positions matching TRBD1. Germline lookup yields CDR1 SGHTA and CDR2 FQGNSA. CDR3 length equals 18 residues. V shed 6 bases and J 1 base; nucleotides not matched to a gene: 14. CDR3 sequence (DNA): TGTGCCAGCAGTTCGGGACAGGGCGAATTAACGGGCACAGATACGCAGTATTTT. It is translated as CASSSGQGELTGTDTQYF.

This chain links TRBV15 with TRBJ1-2; D is undetermined. Germline CDR1 reads LNHNV; CDR2 reads YYDKDF (reference sequence). The CDR3 has 13 residues. Between the trimmed V and J ends, which lost 5 bases and 7 bases, there was a span of 14 bases. CDR3 bases: TGTGCCACCAGCCCGCCCCCCGTTTTTGGCTACACCTTC. Amino acids: CATSPPPVFGYTF.

This chain links TRBV6-1 with TRBJ2-1, with TRBD2 as a possible D gene (6 bases). This CDR3 contains 16 residues. CDR1 is MNHNS and CDR2 is SASEGT in the germline V gene. Trimming removed 6 bases from V and 5 bases from J, with 20 bases in between. CDR3 sequence: CASSPRVRDLNNEQFF. For the CDR3, the DNA is TGTGCCAGCAGCCCCAGGGTGCGGGACTTGAACAATGAGCAGTTCTTC.

This clonotype was observed a handful of times. This rearrangement joins TRBV29-1 to TRBJ2-7; 9 bases are shared with TRBD1. The V gene end was trimmed by 6 bases and the J gene end by 0 bases; junction bases not matched to a gene: 3. Germline V gives CDR1 SQVTM, CDR2 ANQGSEA. The CDR3 loop spans 13 amino acids. The CDR3, as DNA: TGCAGCGTGACAGGGGGGATCTCCTACGAGCAGTACTTC. Residues: CSVTGGISYEQYF.